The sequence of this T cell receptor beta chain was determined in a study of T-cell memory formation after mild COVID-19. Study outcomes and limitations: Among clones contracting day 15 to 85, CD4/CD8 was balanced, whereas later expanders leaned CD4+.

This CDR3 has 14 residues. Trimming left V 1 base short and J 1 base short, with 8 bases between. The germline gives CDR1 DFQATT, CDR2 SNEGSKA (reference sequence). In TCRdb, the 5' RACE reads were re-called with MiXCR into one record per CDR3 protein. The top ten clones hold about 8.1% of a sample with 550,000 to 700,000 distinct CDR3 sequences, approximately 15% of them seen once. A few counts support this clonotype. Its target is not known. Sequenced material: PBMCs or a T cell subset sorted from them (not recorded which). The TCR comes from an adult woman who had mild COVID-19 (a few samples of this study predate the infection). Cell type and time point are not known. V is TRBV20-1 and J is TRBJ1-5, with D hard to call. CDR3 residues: CSARVGGSNQPQHF. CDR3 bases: TGCAGTGCTAGAGTGGGAGGGAGCAATCAGCCCCAGCATTTT.